These 17 T cell receptor beta chains share one sample of origin, sequenced in a study of blood T cell dynamics during melanoma immunotherapy. Time point specified: week 3, after first cycle of checkpoint inhibitor. Sequencing used immunoSEQ multiplex PCR; TCRdb keeps in-frame clones, though not all of them. The sample lists fewer than 15,000 clones, 75% to 90% seen once, with 5.3% in the top ten. The starting material was blood, obtained from a patient treated with checkpoint blockade. These receptors were taken from a human donor with melanoma.

The V and J genes are TRBV9 and TRBJ2-5; D may be TRBD2 (6 bases). The germline V gene encodes CDR1 SGDLS and CDR2 YYNGEE. This CDR3 has 16 amino acids. Trimming left V 3 bases short and J 4 bases short, with 19 bases between. The DNA for the CDR3 is TGTGCCAGCAGCGGCGGGACGTGGAATCGATTAGAGACCCAGTACTTC. It yields the protein CASSGGTWNRLETQYF. The variable domain in full, with the rest retrieved from reference TRBV9 and TRBJ2-5, is DSGVTQTPKHLITATGQRVTLRCSPRSGDLSVYWYQQSLDQGLQFLIQYYNGEERAKGNILERFSAQQFPDLHSELNLSSLELGDSALYFCASSGGTWNRLETQYFGPGTRLLVL.

V gene TRBV14 combines with J gene TRBJ2-7; 11 bases are shared with TRBD2. The CDR3 is 18 residues long. Trimming cost V 4 bases and J 2 bases; bases outside gene matches: 13. In germline, CDR1 is SGHDN, CDR2 FVKESK. This CDR3 reads CASSPTKPTSGSAYEQYF. Here the CDR3 DNA reads TGTGCCAGCAGCCCGACCAAGCCAACTAGCGGGAGTGCCTACGAGCAGTACTTC.

This rearrangement joins TRBV15 to TRBJ2-7, with D possibly being TRBD1 (5 bases). CDR3 length equals 14 residues. V lost 0 bases, J lost 0 bases, and 6 bases lay in between. CDR1 and CDR2 from the germline V gene are LNHNV and YYDKDF (reference sequence). Written as DNA, the CDR3 is TGTGCCACCAGCAGAGATCAGGGCTCCTACGAGCAGTACTTC. Amino acid sequence: CATSRDQGSYEQYF.

This sequence joins TRBV6-6 and TRBJ2-3; D is uncertain. The CDR3 sequence is 14 residues long. Trimming took off 6 bases at V and 2 bases at J, with 12 bases between the two ends. Germline CDR1 MNHNY, CDR2 SVGAGI (reference sequence). CDR3 sequence reads: CASSQQGPTDTQYF. The CDR3 coding sequence is TGTGCCAGCAGCCAACAAGGCCCCACAGATACGCAGTATTTT.

The V gene is TRBV19, the J gene TRBJ2-5; 8 bases agree with TRBD2. Germline lookup yields CDR1 LNHDA and CDR2 SQIVND (reference sequence). V gave up 4 bases and J gave up 2 bases; unmatched junction bases: 6. The CDR3 has 15 residues. CDR3 protein: CASSNFGGRQETQYF. The CDR3 DNA is TGTGCCAGTAGTAACTTTGGCGGGAGGCAAGAGACCCAGTACTTC.

The V gene is TRBV7-2, the J gene TRBJ1-6, with D unresolved. This CDR3 is 13 amino acids long. Germline-derived CDR1 and CDR2 are SGHTA and FQGNSA. V was cut by 5 bases and J by 3 bases, with 5 bases left in between. CDR3 loop: CASSRDYNSPLHF. CDR3 nucleotides: TGTGCCAGCAGCCGCGACTATAATTCACCCCTCCACTTT.

This clone was detected only a few times. The chain uses TRBV12-5 and TRBJ1-5; D not certain. V dropped 0 bases and J dropped 3 bases, with 9 bases sitting between them. This CDR3 spans 15 amino acids. The V gene's germline CDR1 is LGHNT and CDR2 FRNRAP. CDR3 sequence reads: CASGLVHGDNQPQHF. CDR3 nucleotide sequence: TGTGCTAGTGGTTTGGTACATGGAGACAATCAGCCCCAGCATTTT. The full variable domain, rest sourced from reference TRBV12-5 and TRBJ1-5, is DARVTQTPRHKVTEMGQEVTMRCQPILGHNTVFWYRQTMMQGLELLAYFRNRAPLDDSGMPKDRFSAEMPDATLATLKIQPSEPRDSAVYFCASGLVHGDNQPQHFGDGTRLSIL.

This sequence joins TRBV4-1 and TRBJ2-3, with 8 bases identical to TRBD2. The CDR3 has 15 residues. V lost 1 base to trimming and J lost 2 bases; unmatched junction nucleotides: 2. Germline V gene lookup returns CDR1 MGHRA and CDR2 YSYEKL. The CDR3 bases are TGCGCCAGCAGCCAAGTAGCGGGAAACACAGATACGCAGTATTTT. This gives the protein CASSQVAGNTDTQYF.

The chain joins TRBV7-3 to TRBJ2-2, with 7 bases matching TRBD2. This CDR3 spans 16 amino acids. Germline CDR1 is SGHTA and CDR2 is FQGTGA. The junction had 9 bases not matched to a gene; V was cut back by 4 bases and J by 4 bases. CDR3 DNA: TGTGCCAGCAGCTCTAGCGGCCTCGATACCACCGGGGAGCTGTTTTTT. Amino acids: CASSSSGLDTTGELFF.

The chain has TRBV30 and TRBJ2-7, with TRBD2 matching over 9 bases. The ends lost 5 bases at V and 3 bases at J; junction bases unmatched: 5. Germline V gene data show CDR1 as GTSNPN and CDR2 as SVGIG (reference sequence). The CDR3 extends over 13 amino acids. CDR3 DNA: TGTGCCTGGGCCGCGACTAGCGGCTACGAGCAGTACTTC. This encodes CAWAATSGYEQYF.

This clone has more than one count but fewer than ten. The V and J genes are TRBV2 and TRBJ1-3, with D perhaps matching TRBD1 (6 bases). CDR1 and CDR2 from the germline V gene are SNHLY and FYNNEI. V shed 4 bases and J shed 5 bases, with 9 bases lying between them. The CDR3 runs to 13 residues. The CDR3 nucleotides read TGTGCCAGCAGTGCAGGGGCGAGAAACACCATATATTTT. It specifies CASSAGARNTIYF.

The chain is built from TRBV4-3 and TRBJ2-3; a weak D match, TRBD1 (6 bases). The CDR3 runs 16 residues. V was cut by 0 bases and J by 4 bases, with 14 bases left in between. Germline V CDR1 and CDR2: LGHNA, YSLEER. For the CDR3, the DNA is TGCGCCAGCAGCCAAGATGGCACAGGGCGGGCAGATACGCAGTATTTT. This sequence encodes CASSQDGTGRADTQYF.

The chain has TRBV30 and TRBJ2-5; TRBD1 agrees at 9 bases. This CDR3 is built from 13 residues. The germline CDR1 and CDR2 sequences are GTSNPN and SVGIG (reference sequence). The CDR3 sequence is CAATTGGVETQYF. Here the CDR3 DNA reads TGTGCAGCCACGACAGGGGGGGTCGAGACCCAGTACTTC.

The V call is TRBV5-6, the J call TRBJ1-6; 7 positions agree with TRBD1. The V gene end was trimmed by 7 bases and the J gene end by 11 bases; junction bases not matched to a gene: 9. Per germline, CDR1 SGHDT and CDR2 YYEEEE. The CDR3 runs to 13 residues. The CDR3 is CASGGTTGTPLHF. Written as DNA, the CDR3 is TGTGCCAGCGGGGGGACGACAGGGACACCCCTCCACTTT.

This sequence joins TRBV21-1 and TRBJ2-5; TRBD2 reflects the table's D call only, with no check against the DNA. TRBV21-1 is an annotated pseudogene. The CDR3 has 14 residues. CDR3: CASTEAGVTETQYF. CDR3 nucleotide sequence: TGTGCCAGCACCGAAGCGGGAGTAACGGAGACCCAGTACTTC.

The chain links TRBV2 to TRBJ2-6; no clear D. Per the germline V gene, CDR1 is SNHLY and CDR2 is FYNNEI. Trimming left V 4 bases short and J 3 bases short, with 10 bases between. CDR3 length equals 15 residues. CDR3 residues: CASSAAEGGANVLTF. DNA for the CDR3: TGTGCCAGCAGTGCCGCGGAAGGTGGGGCCAACGTCCTGACTTTC.

The CDR3 nucleotides read TGCAGCGTAGGATTTGCAGGGAATGAAAAACTGTTTTTT. Its translation is CSVGFAGNEKLFF. The chain combines TRBV29-1 with TRBJ1-4; tentatively, D is TRBD1 (5 bases). Germline V gene data show CDR1 as SQVTM and CDR2 as ANQGSEA. V lost 6 bases and J lost 5, with 13 bases in between. CDR3 length: 13 amino acids.